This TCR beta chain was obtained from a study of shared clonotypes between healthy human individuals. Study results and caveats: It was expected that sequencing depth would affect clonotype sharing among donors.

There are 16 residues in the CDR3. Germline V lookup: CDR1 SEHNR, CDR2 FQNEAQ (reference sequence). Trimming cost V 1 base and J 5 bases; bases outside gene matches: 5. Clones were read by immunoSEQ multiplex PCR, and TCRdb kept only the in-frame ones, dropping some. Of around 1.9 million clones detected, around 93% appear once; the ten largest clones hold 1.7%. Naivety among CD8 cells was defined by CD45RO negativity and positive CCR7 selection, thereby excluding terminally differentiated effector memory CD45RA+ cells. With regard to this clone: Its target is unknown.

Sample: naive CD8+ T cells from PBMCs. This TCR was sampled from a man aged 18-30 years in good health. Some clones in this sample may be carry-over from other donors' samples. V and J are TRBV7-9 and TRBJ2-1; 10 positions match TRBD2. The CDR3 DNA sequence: TGTGCCAGCAGCTTAGGGCTAGCGGGAGTTAACAATGAGCAGTTCTTC. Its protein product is CASSLGLAGVNNEQFF.